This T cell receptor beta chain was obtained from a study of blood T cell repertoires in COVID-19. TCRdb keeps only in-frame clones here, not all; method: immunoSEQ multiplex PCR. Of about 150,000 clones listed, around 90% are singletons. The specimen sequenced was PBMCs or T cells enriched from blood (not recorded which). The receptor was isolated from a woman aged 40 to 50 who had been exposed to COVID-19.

The CDR3 region is CASSPRDFTDTQYF. Here the CDR3 DNA reads TGTGCCAGCAGCCCTAGGGACTTCACAGATACGCAGTATTTT. V gene TRBV9 combines with J gene TRBJ2-3; the D gene is possibly TRBD2 (6 bases). In germline, CDR1 is SGDLS, CDR2 YYNGEE. CDR3 length equals 14 residues. V gave up 4 bases and J gave up 2 bases, with 11 bases separating them.